Listed here are 27 T cell receptor beta chains from one sample, sequenced in a study of technical replicates of blood from a handful of donors. This table comes from immunoSEQ multiplex PCR, and its TCRdb copy is limited to in-frame clones, with some not included. The sample has over 60,000 clones; 93% are singletons. What was sequenced was T cells isolated from PBMCs. These receptors were obtained from a human donor in good health.

This clone was counted only a few times. V and J are TRBV19 and TRBJ1-1; no reliable D call. Germline V gene lookup returns CDR1 LNHDA and CDR2 SQIVND (reference sequence). Trimming left V 6 bases short and J 3 bases short, with 5 bases between. This CDR3 contains 11 residues. The CDR3 protein is CASSPDTEAFF. CDR3 in DNA: TGTGCCAGTAGCCCGGACACTGAAGCTTTCTTT.

The rearrangement uses TRBV13 and TRBJ2-7, with a tentative D call TRBD1 (5 bases). The CDR3 consists of 14 residues. The germline gives CDR1 PRHDT, CDR2 FYEKMQ (reference sequence). The germline V and J ends were trimmed by 3 bases and 1 base, with 10 bases remaining between them. CDR3 sequence (DNA): TGTGCCAGCAGCTTCCCCGACAGATCCTACGAGCAGTACTTC. Protein product: CASSFPDRSYEQYF.

The rearrangement uses TRBV6-1 and TRBJ2-5; 7 bases fit TRBD2. The CDR3 runs to 13 residues. Germline-derived CDR1 and CDR2 are MNHNS and SASEGT. The V gene end was trimmed by 7 bases and the J gene end by 2 bases; junction bases not matched to a gene: 4. The CDR3 DNA follows: TGTGCCAGCAAGAAGCGGGATCAAGAGACCCAGTACTTC. Amino acids: CASKKRDQETQYF.

The chain joins TRBV29-1 to TRBJ1-2; D not resolved. There are 15 residues in the CDR3. Germline CDR1 and CDR2: SQVTM and ANQGSEA. Trimming took 0 bases from V and 3 from J, leaving 14 bases between them. CDR3 sequence (DNA): TGCAGCGTTGAAGATCTTTGGGAGAGGGACTATGGCTACACCTTC. This sequence encodes CSVEDLWERDYGYTF.

The gene calls are TRBV7-2 and TRBJ2-5; 7 bases fit TRBD2. CDR1 and CDR2 from the germline V gene are SGHTA and FQGNSA. This CDR3 region has 16 residues. V was pared by 5 bases and J by 1 base, with 10 bases of the junction left unmatched. CDR3 in amino acids: CASSLRAGRTQETQYF. Here the CDR3 DNA reads TGTGCCAGCAGCCTACGAGCGGGGCGGACCCAAGAGACCCAGTACTTC.

The chain links TRBV2 to TRBJ2-2, with 7 bases that match TRBD1. Germline assignment: CDR1 SNHLY and CDR2 FYNNEI. The CDR3 length is 15 residues. V was pared by 6 bases and J by 4 bases, with 8 bases of the junction left unmatched. CDR3 loop: CASRGDSSGTGELFF. The CDR3 nucleotides read TGTGCCAGCAGGGGGGACAGTTCGGGCACCGGGGAGCTGTTTTTT.

CDR3 nucleotides: TGTGCCAGCAGCGAACCTATGACAGGGCCCATGAACACTGAAGCTTTCTTT. Translated: CASSEPMTGPMNTEAFF. The rearrangement links TRBV2 to TRBJ1-1; TRBD1 matches 7 bases. This CDR3 has 17 residues. Germline CDR1 and CDR2: SNHLY and FYNNEI. J was trimmed by 0 bases and V by 6 bases; bases with no gene match: 13.

J is TRBJ2-5 and V is TRBV7-9; 9 bases are a match to TRBD2. V was clipped by 2 bases and J by 0 bases; unmatched bases: 1. The germline V gene encodes CDR1 SEHNR and CDR2 FQNEAQ (reference sequence). The CDR3 loop spans 15 amino acids. Here the CDR3 reads CASSLTSGYQETQYF. The CDR3 DNA sequence: TGTGCCAGCAGCTTAACTAGCGGGTACCAAGAGACCCAGTACTTC.

The chain employs TRBV7-9 and TRBJ2-5; D remains unclear. Trimming removed 1 base from V and 2 bases from J, with 2 bases in between. Germline CDR1 is SEHNR and CDR2 is FQNEAQ (reference sequence). CDR3 length: 12 residues. CDR3 loop: CASSLVQETQYF. Written as DNA, the CDR3 is TGTGCCAGCAGCTTAGTACAAGAGACCCAGTACTTC.

The J gene is TRBJ1-6, the V gene TRBV6-5; D unclear. This CDR3 has 14 amino acids. V was cut by 2 bases and J by 3 bases, with 5 bases left in between. CDR1 and CDR2 from the germline V gene are MNHEY and SVGAGI. The CDR3 loop is CASSYRHYNSPLHF. The CDR3 coding sequence is TGTGCCAGCAGTTACCGACACTATAATTCACCCCTCCACTTT.

The gene calls are TRBV29-1 and TRBJ1-2; perhaps TRBD1 as D (6 bases). V lost 6 bases and J 3 bases, leaving 17 bases between the germline ends. The CDR3 consists of 14 residues. Germline lookup yields CDR1 SQVTM and CDR2 ANQGSEA. The CDR3 DNA sequence: TGCAGCGTCTCGAGTACAGGGTGGGACTATGGCTACACCTTC. Translating it yields CSVSSTGWDYGYTF.

The V and J genes are TRBV11-2 and TRBJ2-5; TRBD2 agrees at 12 bases. With V trimmed by 5 bases and J by 1 base, 5 bases remained unmatched. The CDR3 covers 16 residues. CDR1 and CDR2 from the germline V gene are SGHAT and FQNNGV. CDR3 nucleotide sequence: TGTGCCAGCAGCCTGACTAGCGGGGGATTCCAAGAGACCCAGTACTTC. Residues: CASSLTSGGFQETQYF.

The chain employs TRBV19 and TRBJ1-1; 7 positions agree with TRBD1. Germline CDR1 and CDR2: LNHDA and SQIVND (reference sequence). This CDR3 contains 13 residues. With V trimmed by 4 bases and J by 5 bases, 4 bases remained unmatched. CDR3 protein: CASSRQGWTEAFF. The DNA for the CDR3 is TGTGCCAGTAGTAGACAGGGTTGGACTGAAGCTTTCTTT.

This chain joins TRBV6-1 and TRBJ2-7; maybe TRBD1 (6 bases). Germline V gives CDR1 MNHNS, CDR2 SASEGT. The CDR3 extends over 13 amino acids. Trimming took off 10 bases at V and 1 base at J, with 14 bases between the two ends. The CDR3 reads CATRADSSYEQYF. The CDR3 DNA reads as TGTGCCACCAGGGCGGACAGTTCCTACGAGCAGTACTTC.

The gene calls are TRBV9 and TRBJ1-2, with 9 bases that match TRBD1. The germline V gene has CDR1 SGDLS and CDR2 YYNGEE. This CDR3 comprises 16 residues. V was clipped by 3 bases and J by 0 bases; unmatched bases: 6. The CDR3 here is CASSGSDRGANYGYTF. CDR3 bases: TGTGCCAGCAGCGGAAGTGACAGGGGGGCTAACTATGGCTACACCTTC. The full variable domain, with the rest looked up from reference TRBV9 and TRBJ1-2, is DSGVTQTPKHLITATGQRVTLRCSPRSGDLSVYWYQQSLDQGLQFLIQYYNGEERAKGNILERFSAQQFPDLHSELNLSSLELGDSALYFCASSGSDRGANYGYTFGSGTRLTVV.

CDR3: CASLSVGQNYGYTF. The CDR3 nucleotides are TGTGCCAGTTTATCGGTGGGGCAGAACTATGGCTACACCTTC. The chain employs TRBV18 and TRBJ1-2; D is possibly TRBD1 (5 bases). Germline values: CDR1 KGHSH, CDR2 LQKENI. This CDR3 is 14 amino acids long. The V end was cut by 9 bases, the J end by 2 bases, with 16 bases between.

The V gene is TRBV29-1, the J gene TRBJ2-7, with a weak D call TRBD1 (6 bases). The germline gives CDR1 SQVTM, CDR2 ANQGSEA. The CDR3 is 12 residues long. Trimming left V 7 bases short and J 0 bases short, with 10 bases between. The DNA for the CDR3 is TGCAGCGCCGGACAGTCCTCCTACGAGCAGTACTTC. Translating it yields CSAGQSSYEQYF.

This rearrangement joins TRBV6-5 to TRBJ1-5; unclear D gene. Trimming left V 2 bases short and J 4 bases short, with 6 bases between. The germline V gene encodes CDR1 MNHEY and CDR2 SVGAGI. CDR3 length equals 13 residues. The CDR3 reads CASSYGGNQPQHF. DNA for the CDR3: TGTGCCAGCAGTTACGGCGGAAATCAGCCCCAGCATTTT.

This chain connects TRBV30 to TRBJ2-1, with D tentatively TRBD1 (6 bases). Between the trimmed V and J ends, which lost 1 base and 3 bases, there was a span of 7 bases. Germline CDR1 is GTSNPN and CDR2 is SVGIG (reference sequence). The CDR3 length is 13 residues. The CDR3 region has the DNA TGTGCCTGGAGTGAGGACAGCTACAATGAGCAGTTCTTC. Protein product: CAWSEDSYNEQFF.

The chain couples TRBV11-2 to TRBJ2-7; D is ambiguous. V was cut by 4 bases and J by 1 base, with 5 bases left in between. The CDR3 spans 12 residues. Germline values: CDR1 SGHAT, CDR2 FQNNGV. CDR3 DNA: TGTGCCAGCAGCTCTCTTTCCTACGAGCAGTACTTC. Translated: CASSSLSYEQYF.

The chain couples TRBV27 to TRBJ2-1; 16 bases map to TRBD2. The CDR3 extends over 18 amino acids. Germline V gene lookup returns CDR1 MNHEY and CDR2 SMNVEV (reference sequence). After removal of 2 bases from V and 9 bases from J, the junction contained 10 bases not matched to a gene. Written as DNA, the CDR3 is TGTGCCAGCAGTTTAGTGGGACTAGCGGGAGGGCCAAGTAGTGAGCAGTTCTTC. Amino acids: CASSLVGLAGGPSSEQFF.

This rearrangement joins TRBV5-1 to TRBJ1-1; D is perhaps TRBD1 (5 bases). This CDR3 has 14 residues. The V gene lost 0 bases and the J gene lost 0 bases, with 6 bases spanning the gap. Germline V gives CDR1 SGHRS, CDR2 YFSETQ. The CDR3 region is CASSLVDMNTEAFF. The CDR3 DNA sequence: TGCGCCAGCAGCTTGGTGGACATGAACACTGAAGCTTTCTTT.

V is TRBV4-1 and J is TRBJ1-5; 9 bases are a match to TRBD1. Losses at the gene ends were 4 bases for V and 4 bases for J; bases not matched to a gene: 5. Germline lookup yields CDR1 MGHRA and CDR2 YSYEKL. The CDR3 length is 15 residues. CDR3 coding DNA: TGCGCCAGCAGCCGAGGGACAGGGTATAATCAGCCCCAGCATTTT. It translates to CASSRGTGYNQPQHF.

CDR3 bases: TGTGCCAGCAGCTTTGGGGAACAGGGGGATGGCTACACCTTC. This gives the protein CASSFGEQGDGYTF. The rearrangement uses TRBV7-9 and TRBJ1-2, with 8 positions matching TRBD1. The CDR3 loop spans 14 amino acids. The trim removed 3 bases at V and 6 bases at J, leaving 6 bases unmatched. Germline lookup yields CDR1 SEHNR and CDR2 FQNEAQ (reference sequence).

Comments on this clone: The junction differs from germline at one of its ends, possibly a read error. The chain combines TRBV7-7 with TRBJ2-2; 10 positions match TRBD2. This CDR3 contains 16 residues. Germline lookup yields CDR1 SSHAT and CDR2 FNYEAQ (reference sequence). The CDR3 is CASSFSGGTNTGELFF. CDR3 bases: TGTGCTAGCAGCTTTAGCGGGGGGACGAACACCGGGGAGCTGTTTTTT.

This sequence joins TRBV28 and TRBJ2-1; TRBD2 matches at 11 bases. Germline V gene sequence: CDR1 MDHEN, CDR2 SYDVKM. The CDR3 runs to 17 residues. V lost 4 bases to trimming and J lost 3 bases; unmatched junction nucleotides: 8. CDR3 in DNA: TGTGCCAGCAGTTACAAGACTAGCGGGGCACTCTACAATGAGCAGTTCTTC. It is translated as CASSYKTSGALYNEQFF.

This clone was recorded once. The chain carries TRBV4-1 and TRBJ1-4; 7 positions match TRBD1. The CDR3 runs 17 residues. J gave up 3 bases and V 7 bases, and 14 bases lay outside the gene matches. In germline, CDR1 is MGHRA, CDR2 YSYEKL. CDR3 DNA sequence: TGCGCCAGCAAAACCTCCGGGACAGAAGTCGCTAATGAAAAACTGTTTTTT. Encoded protein: CASKTSGTEVANEKLFF.